The 5 T cell receptor beta chains given below trace back to one sample, sequenced in a study of identifying expanded T cells in peripheral blood. Libraries were prepared by immunoSEQ multiplex PCR; TCRdb keeps only in-frame clonotypes and omits some of them. Here the sample spans over 100,000 clones, about 85% being singletons. Sequencing was done on a sample of blood. These receptors all stem from a person between 18 and 75 years old in good health.

The chain uses TRBV2 and TRBJ2-3; weak D call: TRBD2 (5 bases). CDR1 SNHLY and CDR2 FYNNEI come from the germline V gene. The CDR3 has 13 residues. V was clipped by 3 bases and J by 6 bases, with 10 bases between them. Here the CDR3 DNA reads TGTGCCAGCAGTGATGAGGGCCGGGATACGCAGTATTTT. As protein: CASSDEGRDTQYF.

This sequence joins TRBV6-5 and TRBJ1-3; unclear D gene. Germline CDR1 is MNHEY and CDR2 is SVGAGI. V lost 2 bases and J lost 0, with 11 bases in between. CDR3 length: 16 amino acids. CDR3 sequence: CASSYGQWNSGNTIYF. As DNA, the CDR3 is TGTGCCAGCAGTTACGGGCAGTGGAACTCTGGAAACACCATATATTTT.

The chain employs TRBV7-6 and TRBJ1-2; D is undetermined. The germline V gene encodes CDR1 SGHVS and CDR2 FNYEAQ. This CDR3 region has 14 residues. Trimming took off 6 bases at V and 8 bases at J, with 19 bases between the two ends. CDR3 loop: CASSKRGRGDGYTF. The CDR3 DNA follows: TGTGCCAGCAGTAAGCGAGGGCGAGGTGACGGCTACACCTTC.

This chain joins TRBV27 and TRBJ2-2; D possibly corresponds to TRBD2 (7 bases). The V and J ends lost 2 bases and 6 bases respectively, with 16 bases between them. This CDR3 has 16 amino acids. Germline V gene lookup returns CDR1 MNHEY and CDR2 SMNVEV (reference sequence). This CDR3 reads CASSLAGGGAAGELFF. As DNA, the CDR3 is TGTGCCAGCAGTTTAGCTGGTGGGGGGGCGGCCGGGGAGCTGTTTTTT.

In its sample, this clone was seen once. The CDR3 DNA reads TGCAGCGTCGCTCACAGCCCTAGTGGACAACTGTTTTTT. This sequence encodes CSVAHSPSGQLFF. The chain employs TRBV29-1 and TRBJ1-4; D not resolved. This CDR3 comprises 13 residues. With 6 bases removed from V and 12 bases from J, the gap between germline ends came to 20 bases. CDR1 and CDR2 from the germline V gene are SQVTM and ANQGSEA.